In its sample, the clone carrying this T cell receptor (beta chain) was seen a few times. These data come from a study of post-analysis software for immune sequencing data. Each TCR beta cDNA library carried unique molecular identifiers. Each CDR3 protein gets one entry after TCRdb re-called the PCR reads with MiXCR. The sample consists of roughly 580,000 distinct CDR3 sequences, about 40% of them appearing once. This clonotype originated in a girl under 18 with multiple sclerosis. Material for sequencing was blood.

CDR3 loop: CASSGTSEVAEQFF. The CDR3 bases are TGTGCCAGCAGTGGAACCAGTGAAGTAGCCGAGCAGTTCTTC. This chain links TRBV6-1 with TRBJ2-1; D is unclear. Germline CDR1 MNHNS, CDR2 SASEGT. Trimming removed 4 bases from V and 10 bases from J, with 17 bases in between. CDR3 length equals 14 residues.